The subject of this entry is one T cell receptor beta chain. Its antigen is not known. Losses at the gene ends were 3 bases for V and 6 bases for J; bases not matched to a gene: 3. The germline V gene encodes CDR1 SGHTA and CDR2 FQGTGA. This CDR3 has 14 residues. The primer mix had 60 Vbeta and 13 Jbeta primers. Here immunoSEQ multiplex PCR was the method, and the copy in TCRdb shows in-frame clones only, minus some. The table lists 35,000 to 45,000 clones, with roughly 6.4% in the top ten. The record originates from a study of cytomegalovirus exposure and HLA in healthy donors. Findings and limits, study-wide: The authors listed about 170 TCR beta chains as cytomegalovirus-associated. The authors later found TCR association rates varying by HLA locus, with DRB1 most and HLA-C fewest.

Donors were nominally healthy when sampled, though unrecorded immune exposures were likely. The V gene is TRBV7-3, the J gene TRBJ2-1; the match to TRBD2 covers 9 bases. The source material was PBMCs. The TCR originated in a human donor in good health. CDR3: CASSFGGGGNEQFF. The CDR3 nucleotides read TGTGCCAGCAGCTTCGGCGGGGGGGGCAATGAGCAGTTCTTC.